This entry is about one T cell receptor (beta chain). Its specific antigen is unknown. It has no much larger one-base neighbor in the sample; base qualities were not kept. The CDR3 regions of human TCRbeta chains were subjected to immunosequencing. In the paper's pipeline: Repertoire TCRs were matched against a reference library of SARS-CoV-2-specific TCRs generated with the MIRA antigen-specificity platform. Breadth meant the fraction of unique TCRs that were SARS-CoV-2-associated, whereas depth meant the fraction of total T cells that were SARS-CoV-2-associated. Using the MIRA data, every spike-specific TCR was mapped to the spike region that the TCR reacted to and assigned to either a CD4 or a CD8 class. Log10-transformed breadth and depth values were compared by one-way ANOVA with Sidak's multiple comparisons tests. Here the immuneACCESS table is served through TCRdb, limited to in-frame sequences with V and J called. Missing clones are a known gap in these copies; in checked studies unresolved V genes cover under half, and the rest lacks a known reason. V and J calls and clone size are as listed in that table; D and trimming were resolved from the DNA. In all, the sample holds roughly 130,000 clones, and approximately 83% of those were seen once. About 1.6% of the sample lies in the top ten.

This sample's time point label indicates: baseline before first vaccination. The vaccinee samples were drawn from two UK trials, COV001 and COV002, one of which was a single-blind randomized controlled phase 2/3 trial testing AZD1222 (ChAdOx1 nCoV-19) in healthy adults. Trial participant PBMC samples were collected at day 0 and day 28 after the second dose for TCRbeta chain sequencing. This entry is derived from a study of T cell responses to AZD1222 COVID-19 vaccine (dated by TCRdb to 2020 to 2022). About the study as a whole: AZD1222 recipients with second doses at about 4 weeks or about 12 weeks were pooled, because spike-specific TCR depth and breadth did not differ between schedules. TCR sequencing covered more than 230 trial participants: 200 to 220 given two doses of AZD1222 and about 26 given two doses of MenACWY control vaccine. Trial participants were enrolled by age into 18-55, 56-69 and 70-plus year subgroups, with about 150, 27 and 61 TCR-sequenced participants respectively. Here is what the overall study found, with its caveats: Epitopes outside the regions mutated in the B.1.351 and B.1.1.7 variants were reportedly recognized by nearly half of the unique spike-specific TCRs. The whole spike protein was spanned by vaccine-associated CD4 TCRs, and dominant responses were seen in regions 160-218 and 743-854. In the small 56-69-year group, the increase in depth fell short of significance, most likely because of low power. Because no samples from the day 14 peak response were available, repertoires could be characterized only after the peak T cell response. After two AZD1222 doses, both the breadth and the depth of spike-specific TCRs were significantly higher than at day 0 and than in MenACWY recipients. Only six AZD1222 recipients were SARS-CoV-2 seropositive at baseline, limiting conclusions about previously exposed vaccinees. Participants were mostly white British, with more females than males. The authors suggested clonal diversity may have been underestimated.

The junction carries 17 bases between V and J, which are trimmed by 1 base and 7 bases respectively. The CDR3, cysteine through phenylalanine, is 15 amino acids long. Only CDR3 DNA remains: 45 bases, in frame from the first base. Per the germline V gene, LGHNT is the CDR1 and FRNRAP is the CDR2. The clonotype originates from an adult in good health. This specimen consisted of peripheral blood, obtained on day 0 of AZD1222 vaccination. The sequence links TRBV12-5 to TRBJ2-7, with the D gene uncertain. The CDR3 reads CASGLGSGPSWEQYF. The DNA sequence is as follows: TGTGCTAGTGGTTTGGGCTCTGGGCCCTCGTGGGAGCAGTACTTC.